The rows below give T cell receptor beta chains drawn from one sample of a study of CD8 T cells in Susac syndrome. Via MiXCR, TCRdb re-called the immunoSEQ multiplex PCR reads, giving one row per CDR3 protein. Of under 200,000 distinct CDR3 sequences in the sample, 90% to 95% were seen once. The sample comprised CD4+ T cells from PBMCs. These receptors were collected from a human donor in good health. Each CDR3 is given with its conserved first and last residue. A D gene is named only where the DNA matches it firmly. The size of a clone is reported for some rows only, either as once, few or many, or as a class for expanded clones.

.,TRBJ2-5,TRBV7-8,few,TGTGCCAGCAGCTTAGCGGGGGTCCAAGAGACCCAGTACTTC,CASSLAGVQETQYF
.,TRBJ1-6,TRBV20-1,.,TGCAGTGCTAGAGCTCGTAATTCACCCCTCCACTTT,CSARARNSPLHF
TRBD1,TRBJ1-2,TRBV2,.,TGTGCCAGCAGTGGTACCCGGACAGGGGACTATGGCTACACCTTC,CASSGTRTGDYGYTF
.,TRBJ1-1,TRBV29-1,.,TGCAGCGTCGGGGGGGCGTCCAACACTGAAGCTTTCTTT,CSVGGASNTEAFF
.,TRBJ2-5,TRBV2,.,TGTGCCAGCACCAAGACCTCCGGTTCCGAGACCCAGTACTTC,CASTKTSGSETQYF
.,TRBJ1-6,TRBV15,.,TGTGCCACCAGCAGAGATGTAGGAGTCCCCCCTAAATACTCACCCCTCCACTTT,CATSRDVGVPPKYSPLHF
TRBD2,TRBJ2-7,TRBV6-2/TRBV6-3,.,TGTGCCAGCAGTTCCACGAGCGGGGGGAACTACGAGCAGTACTTC,CASSSTSGGNYEQYF
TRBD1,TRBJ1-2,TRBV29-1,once,TGCAGCGTTGGTCGGGACAGCCGATCTAACTATGGCTACACCTTC,CSVGRDSRSNYGYTF
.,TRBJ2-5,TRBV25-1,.,TGTGCCAGCAGTCGAATCTCCGGGGAGCCGGGAGAGACCCAGTACTTC,CASSRISGEPGETQYF
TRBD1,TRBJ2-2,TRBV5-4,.,TGTGCCAGCCACCCGGGACAGGGTACCACCGGGGAGCTGTTTTTT,CASHPGQGTTGELFF
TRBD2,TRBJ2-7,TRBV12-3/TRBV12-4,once,TGTGCCAGCAGGCGGACTAGCGGTTCCTACGAGCAGTACTTC,CASRRTSGSYEQYF
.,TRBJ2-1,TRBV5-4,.,TGTGCCAGCAGCTTGGAACATAGCTCCTACAATGAGCAGTTCTTC,CASSLEHSSYNEQFF
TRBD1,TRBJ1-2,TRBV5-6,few,TGTGCCAGCAGCCCGAGACGGGACAGCCCGCGAGGCTACACCTTC,CASSPRRDSPRGYTF
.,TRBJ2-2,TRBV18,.,TGTGCCAGCTCACCACGGCGTGGGAACACCGGGGAGCTGTTTTTT,CASSPRRGNTGELFF
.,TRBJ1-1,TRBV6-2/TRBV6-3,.,TGTGCCAGCAGTTACTCGGGATGGGAGACCCGGGGGAACACTGAAGCTTTCTTT,CASSYSGWETRGNTEAFF
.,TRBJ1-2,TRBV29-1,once,TGCAGCGTTGAATTGGGGGGCAGCTTTGGCTACACCTTC,CSVELGGSFGYTF
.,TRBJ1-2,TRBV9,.,TGTGCCAGCAGCGCCGACGGGAATGGCTACACCTTC,CASSADGNGYTF
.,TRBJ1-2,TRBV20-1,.,TGCAGTGCTAGCGCAGGGTATGGCTACACCTTC,CSASAGYGYTF
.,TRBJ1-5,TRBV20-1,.,TGCAGTGCTAGATCCGGGGATAGCAATCAGCCCCAGCATTTT,CSARSGDSNQPQHF
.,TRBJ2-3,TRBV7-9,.,TGTGCCAGCAGCGGGGACACCGCTAGCACAGATACGCAGTATTTT,CASSGDTASTDTQYF
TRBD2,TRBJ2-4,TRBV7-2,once,TGTGCCAGCAGCCCTAGCGGGGGAACAAACATTCAGTACTTC,CASSPSGGTNIQYF
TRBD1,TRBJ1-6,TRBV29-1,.,TGCAGCGTTGAAGATCGGGGACAGGGGAGTTTTAATTCACCCCTCCACTTT,CSVEDRGQGSFNSPLHF
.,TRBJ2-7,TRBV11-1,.,TGTGCCAGCAGCTTAAGGATTGGGGGGTACGAGCAGTACTTC,CASSLRIGGYEQYF
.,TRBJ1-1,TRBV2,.,TGTGCCAGCAGCAATTGGAACACTGAAGCTTTCTTT,CASSNWNTEAFF
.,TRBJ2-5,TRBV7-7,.,TGTGCTAGCAGCTTAGCCCCCATAGAGCCCCAGTACTTC,CASSLAPIEPQYF
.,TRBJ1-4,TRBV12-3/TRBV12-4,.,TGTGCCAGCAGTGCGCGTGCTGGGGTGAATGAAAAACTGTTTTTT,CASSARAGVNEKLFF
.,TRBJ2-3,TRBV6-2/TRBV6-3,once,TGTGCCAGCAGCAACTCATACGATACGCAGTATTTT,CASSNSYDTQYF
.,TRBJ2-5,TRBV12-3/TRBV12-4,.,TGTGCCAGCAGTTTACTGGGGACCCAGTACTTC,CASSLLGTQYF
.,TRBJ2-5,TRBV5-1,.,TGCGCCAGCAGCTTTAGTCGGGCGGACCAAGAGACCCAGTACTTC,CASSFSRADQETQYF
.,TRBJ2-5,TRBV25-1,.,TGTGCCAGCAGTGATTTCCGCTTTTCGGGGGGCAAAGAGACCCAGTACTTC,CASSDFRFSGGKETQYF
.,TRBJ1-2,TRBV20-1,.,TGCAGTGCGGCCGGCGAGGGAAGACGTTACACCTTC,CSAAGEGRRYTF
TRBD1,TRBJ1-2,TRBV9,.,TGTGCCAGCAGCGTAGTCGGGACAGGCCGTGGCTACACCTTC,CASSVVGTGRGYTF
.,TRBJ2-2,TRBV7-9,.,TGTGCCAGCAGCTTACCGGGCCAGAAAGGAACCGGGGAGCTGTTTTTT,CASSLPGQKGTGELFF
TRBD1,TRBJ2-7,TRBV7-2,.,TGTGCCAGCAGCCCTGTTACAGGGGCACCCTACGAGCAGTACTTC,CASSPVTGAPYEQYF
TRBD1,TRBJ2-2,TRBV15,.,TGTGCCACCAGATTAGACAGGGCAGTCACCGGGGAGCTGTTTTTT,CATRLDRAVTGELFF
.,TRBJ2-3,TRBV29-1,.,TGCAGCGTTGACGGGGGTGGGTCAGATACGCAGTATTTT,CSVDGGGSDTQYF
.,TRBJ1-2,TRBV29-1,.,TGCAGCGCTGGGGGTGGCTATGGCTACACCTTC,CSAGGGYGYTF
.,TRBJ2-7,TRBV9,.,TGTGCCAGCAGCGCCAGACGGCCTCCTTACGAGCAGTACTTC,CASSARRPPYEQYF
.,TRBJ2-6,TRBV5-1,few,TGCGCCAGCAGCTCGGAGGGGTCTGGGGCCAACGTCCTGACTTTC,CASSSEGSGANVLTF
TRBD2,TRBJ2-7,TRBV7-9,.,TGTGCCAGCAGCGCGCGGACTAGCGGGGGGTACGAGCAGTACTTC,CASSARTSGGYEQYF
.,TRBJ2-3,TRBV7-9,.,TGTGCCAGCTGTGAGGCAGATACGCAGTATTTT,CASCEADTQYF
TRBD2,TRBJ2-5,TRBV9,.,TGTGCCAGCAGCGTAGAAAGCGGGGTCCTACGGGAGACCCAGTACTTC,CASSVESGVLRETQYF
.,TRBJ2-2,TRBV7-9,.,TGTGCCAGCAGCTTTGCCGGACAGAACGCCGGGGAGCTGTTTTTT,CASSFAGQNAGELFF
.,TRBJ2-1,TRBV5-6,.,TGTGCCAGCAGCTTCGCCAATGAGCAGTTCTTC,CASSFANEQFF
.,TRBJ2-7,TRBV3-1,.,TGTGCCAGCAGCCAAGATTTAGGACAGAGCTACGAGCAGTACTTC,CASSQDLGQSYEQYF
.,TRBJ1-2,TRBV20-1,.,TGCAGTGCATCTACTTATGGCTACACCTTC,CSASTYGYTF
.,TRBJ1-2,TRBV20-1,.,TGCAGTTGCTTTTCCTATGGCTACACCTTC,CSCFSYGYTF
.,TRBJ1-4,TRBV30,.,TGTGCCTGGGCGTTGGGACCTAATGAAAAACTGTTTTTT,CAWALGPNEKLFF
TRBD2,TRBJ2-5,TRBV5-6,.,TGTGCCAGCAGCTTGCTAGCGGGGGGGAAAGAGACCCAGTACTTC,CASSLLAGGKETQYF
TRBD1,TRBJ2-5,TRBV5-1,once,TGCGCCAGCAGCGGACAGGGGGCTGGGGAGACCCAGTACTTC,CASSGQGAGETQYF
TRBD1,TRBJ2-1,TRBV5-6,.,TGTGCCAGCAGCCGGGACAGGGCGGAGCAGTTCTTC,CASSRDRAEQFF
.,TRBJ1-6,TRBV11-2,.,TGTGCCAGCAGCACGAGTCCCGCTTCACCCCTCCACTTT,CASSTSPASPLHF
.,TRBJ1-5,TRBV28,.,TGTGCCAGCAGCCTTGGACGATTGGGGAATCAGCCCCAGCATTTT,CASSLGRLGNQPQHF
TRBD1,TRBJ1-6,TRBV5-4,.,TGTGCCAGCAGCTTGGACGGACAGGGTAATTCACCCCTCCACTTT,CASSLDGQGNSPLHF